This TCR beta chain was obtained from a study of metastatic and nonmetastatic thyroid tumors. The overall study: Repertoire comparison spanned blood and tumor or nodule tissue of malignant and benign thyroid patients. Regarding the study as a whole: Compared with benign nodules, malignant thyroid tumors were reported to have significantly higher TCR beta diversity in both blood and tumor.

This clone was observed at least ten times. Its antigen remains unknown. V shed 4 bases and J shed 6 bases, with 13 bases lying between them. CDR3 length: 12 amino acids. The germline V gene encodes CDR1 DFQATT and CDR2 SNEGSKA (reference sequence). In the authors' workflow: A distant-metastasis classifier for papillary thyroid cancer was built using CDR3 differences across clinicopathological groups. Using MiXCR, TCRdb re-called clones from the PCR reads. None of the V and J calls come from the authors' own analysis; TCRdb made them. The table shows about 32,000 clones, with 25% occurring only once. There were no patients who had received any treatment before thyroid surgery.

The TCR comes from a female donor with papillary thyroid cancer or a benign thyroid nodule (not recorded which). Some clones in this sample may be carry-over from other donors' samples. Sequencing used blood. This sequence joins TRBV20-1 and TRBJ2-7; D uncertain. This CDR3 reads CSANRAVGEQYF. CDR3 DNA: TGCAGTGCTAATCGGGCAGTGGGCGAGCAGTACTTC.